These T cell receptor beta chains were read from a single sample in a study of blood T cell repertoires in COVID-19. Produced via immunoSEQ multiplex PCR; TCRdb's table is partial and in-frame only. The profile shows under 250,000 clones, about four fifths of them singletons. Sequences were obtained from peripheral blood. Receptor source: a woman aged 55-70 years with acute or convalescent COVID-19. Each CDR3 is given with its conserved first and last residue. A D gene is named only where the DNA matches it firmly. Expanded clones are given a class, and other clones once, few, many or no size at all.

.	.	TRBV7-9	TRBJ1-1	TGTGCCAGCAGACAAAACACTGAAGCTTTCTTT	CASRQNTEAFF
.	once	TRBV30	TRBJ2-5	TGTGCCTGGAGTTCGCGACAACAAGAGACCCAGTACTTC	CAWSSRQQETQYF
.	.	TRBV10-2	TRBJ2-6	TGCGCCAGCAGTGCTCCTGGGGCCAACGTCCTGACTTTC	CASSAPGANVLTF
TRBD1	.	TRBV9	TRBJ1-2	TGTGCCAGCAGCGTGGGACAGGAAGACTATGGCTACACCTTC	CASSVGQEDYGYTF
TRBD2	.	TRBV10-3	TRBJ2-3	TGTGCCATCAGTGTGGGGACTAGCGGGGTAGCTAGCACAGATACGCAGTATTTT	CAISVGTSGVASTDTQYF
.	.	TRBV2	TRBJ2-1	TGTGCCAGCAGTGTGGCTAGCCAGCCCCACATCTCGGGTAATGAGCAGTTCTTC	CASSVASQPHISGNEQFF
.	few	TRBV6-1	TRBJ1-2	TGTGCCAGCAGTGATAAACAGGGAATTGGGTATGGCTACACCTTC	CASSDKQGIGYGYTF
.	.	TRBV4-2	TRBJ1-4	TGTGCCAGCAGCCAAGATGGCACAGGAAATGAAAAACTGTTTTTT	CASSQDGTGNEKLFF
TRBD1	.	TRBV27	TRBJ1-3	TGTGCCAGCAGACAGCAGACAGGACAGGAGGTTGGAAACACCATATATTTT	CASRQQTGQEVGNTIYF
TRBD1	.	TRBV30	TRBJ1-2	TGTGCCTGGAGGGAGAGACAGGGTTGGAGTCATGGCTACACCTTC	CAWRERQGWSHGYTF
.	.	TRBV27	TRBJ2-1	TGTGCCAGCAGTTTTTCTAAAAGAGGCGACAATGAGCAGTTCTTC	CASSFSKRGDNEQFF
.	.	TRBV7-8	TRBJ1-2	TGTGCCAGCAGCTTAGCTGTCGCGAATGGCTACACCTTC	CASSLAVANGYTF
TRBD1	.	TRBV4-1	TRBJ1-1	TGCGCCAGCGGGACAGGGTATACTGAAGCTTTCTTT	CASGTGYTEAFF
TRBD1	.	TRBV10-3	TRBJ1-6	TGTGCCATCACCGCTGGACAGGCCAATTCACCCCTCCACTTT	CAITAGQANSPLHF
.	few	TRBV4-3	TRBJ2-3	TGCGCCAGCAGCCTGGGCGAGAGCACAGATACGCAGTATTTT	CASSLGESTDTQYF
.	.	TRBV12-3/TRBV12-4	TRBJ1-3	TGTGCCCAAGGGCAGGGCCTTGGAAGCACCATATATTTT	CAQGQGLGSTIYF
.	once	TRBV5-1	TRBJ1-1	TGCGCCAGCAGCTTGTTAACAGGTCAGACTGAAGCTTTCTTT	CASSLLTGQTEAFF
.	.	TRBV7-3	TRBJ2-1	TGTGCCAGCAGCTTAGGCCCCCAGGTCGATGAGCAGTTCTTC	CASSLGPQVDEQFF
TRBD2	.	TRBV5-6	TRBJ2-3	TGTGCCAGCAGCGCTACCGGGACTAGGAGGGGCACAGATACGCAGTATTTT	CASSATGTRRGTDTQYF
.	once	TRBV7-2	TRBJ1-2	TGTGCCAGCAGCCACGGGTATTCCCATGGCTACACCTTC	CASSHGYSHGYTF
TRBD1	.	TRBV5-4	TRBJ2-3	TGTGCCAGCGGGACAGGGCTCACAGATACGCAGTATTTT	CASGTGLTDTQYF
.	once	TRBV11-1	TRBJ2-3	TGTGCCAGCAGCCCTCGAGGGCTTGACACAGATACGCAGTATTTT	CASSPRGLDTDTQYF
TRBD1	.	TRBV5-1	TRBJ1-1	TGCGCCAGCAGCTACCAGACAGGGATAACTGAAGCTTTCTTT	CASSYQTGITEAFF
.	.	TRBV5-4	TRBJ2-7	TGTGCCAGCCGATTGGACACCGACTCCTACGAGCAGTACTTC	CASRLDTDSYEQYF
.	.	TRBV25-1	TRBJ1-2	TGTGCCAGCAGTGAATTGGTCCAGGGAGGCTACACCTTC	CASSELVQGGYTF
TRBD1	.	TRBV18	TRBJ2-7	TGTGCCAGCTCACCACCGCAGGGACAGGGGACATACGAGCAGTACTTC	CASSPPQGQGTYEQYF
.	.	TRBV20-1	TRBJ1-4	TGCAGTGCTCTTGAGGGAGGAAAACTGTTTTTT	CSALEGGKLFF
TRBD2	.	TRBV5-1	TRBJ2-3	TGCGCCAGCAGTACGGGACTAGCGAATTCGGCAGATACGCAGTATTTT	CASSTGLANSADTQYF
.	.	TRBV11-3	TRBJ1-1	TGTGCCAGCAGCTCTATTGACTTGAACACTGAAGCTTTCTTT	CASSSIDLNTEAFF
.	.	TRBV11-3	TRBJ2-2	TGTGCCAGCAGCGCAAACAGGGTTGGCACCGGGGAGCTGTTTTTT	CASSANRVGTGELFF
TRBD2	.	TRBV10-2	TRBJ2-1	TGCGCCAGCAGTGAGTCGGGGACTAATTACAATGAGCAGTTCTTC	CASSESGTNYNEQFF
TRBD1	.	TRBV10-3	TRBJ2-7	TGTGCCATCAGGGGACAGGGCTCCTACGAGCAGTACTTC	CAIRGQGSYEQYF
TRBD2	.	TRBV6-5	TRBJ2-7	TGTGCCAGCGATCTAGCGGGGGCCTACGAGCAGTACTTC	CASDLAGAYEQYF
TRBD1	once	TRBV18	TRBJ1-2	TGTGCCAGCTCACCAGGGGACAGAGATGGCTACACCTTC	CASSPGDRDGYTF